The 9 T cell receptor beta chains in this list originate from one sample, sequenced in a study of blood T cell repertoires in COVID-19. Assay: immunoSEQ multiplex PCR; the TCRdb copy retains only in-frame clones and omits some. The repertoire holds about 360,000 clones, with about 88% as singletons. The specimen was peripheral blood. These receptor sequences come from a human donor in a cohort sampled during active COVID-19.

Here the CDR3 reads CASSPQGTNQPQHF. The CDR3 region has the DNA TGTGCCAGCAGCCCACAGGGGACAAATCAGCCCCAGCATTTT. This sequence joins TRBV7-9 and TRBJ1-5; 7 positions match TRBD1. J lost 4 bases, V lost 5 bases, and 5 bases had no gene match. Germline CDR1 and CDR2: SEHNR and FQNEAQ (reference sequence). This CDR3 contains 14 residues.

The J gene is TRBJ1-2, the V gene TRBV29-1; 7 nucleotides line up with TRBD1. With 3 bases clipped from V and 8 bases from J, the junction kept 12 bases outside the gene matches. Germline V gives CDR1 SQVTM, CDR2 ANQGSEA. The length of the CDR3 is 14 residues. The CDR3 bases are TGCAGCGTTGACCAGGGGGTTACCACGGCAGGCTACACCTTC. It encodes CSVDQGVTTAGYTF.

Comments on this clone: At one boundary the junction diverges from the germline segment, which might be a read error. The V and J genes are TRBV7-7 and TRBJ2-5; TRBD1 is a possible D gene (6 bases). Germline loops: CDR1 SSHAT, CDR2 FNYEAQ (reference sequence). The CDR3 runs to 15 residues. The CDR3 region has the DNA TGTGCTAGCAGCTTGCGTTTCAGGGGCGGAGAGACCCAGTACTTC. Translating gives CASSLRFRGGETQYF.

With respect to this clone: At one boundary the junction diverges from the germline segment, which might be a read error. V usage is TRBV6-1 and J usage is TRBJ1-2; D remains ambiguous. The CDR3 is 11 residues long. Germline V gene lookup returns CDR1 MNHNS and CDR2 SASEGT. The CDR3 loop is CASSERTENHF. CDR3 DNA: TGTGCCAGCAGTGAAAGAACCGAGAACCACTTC.

The CDR3 region has the DNA TGCGCCAGCAGCCAATACTATCCGGCTAGCGGGGGGACCTACGAGCAGTACTTC. Protein: CASSQYYPASGGTYEQYF. The chain joins TRBV4-1 to TRBJ2-7; 11 nucleotides align to TRBD2. The CDR3 extends over 18 amino acids. Trimming removed 2 bases from V and 2 bases from J; junction bases left unmatched: 11. Germline-derived CDR1 and CDR2 are MGHRA and YSYEKL.

The chain combines TRBV29-1 with TRBJ1-2; 8 bases agree with TRBD1. Germline V gives CDR1 SQVTM, CDR2 ANQGSEA. The CDR3 extends over 16 amino acids. Trimming at V came to 7 bases and at J to 4 bases, leaving 17 bases not matched to a gene. The CDR3 DNA is TGCAGCGCCGGCTCGACAGGGGCCCTTCCTCCCTATGGCTACACCTTC. It translates to CSAGSTGALPPYGYTF.

This rearrangement joins TRBV6-5 to TRBJ2-6; possibly TRBD1 for D (5 bases). The CDR3 is 15 amino acids. The V gene lost 6 bases and the J gene lost 4 bases, with 13 bases spanning the gap. Germline V lookup: CDR1 MNHEY, CDR2 SVGAGI. CDR3 bases: TGTGCCAGCAGAGATTCAGGGTCCGGGGCCAACGTCCTGACTTTC. Residues: CASRDSGSGANVLTF.

The chain carries TRBV3-1 (or the pseudogene TRBV3-2) and TRBJ2-2; TRBD2 is a possible D gene (6 bases). Between the trimmed V and J ends, which lost 9 bases and 8 bases, there was a span of 16 bases. The CDR3 runs to 13 residues. Germline V gene lookup returns CDR1 LGHDT and CDR2 YNNKEL (reference sequence). CDR3 protein: CASWDSRSGELFF. The CDR3 DNA is TGTGCCAGTTGGGACTCGCGATCGGGGGAGCTGTTTTTT.

The V gene is TRBV5-6, the J gene TRBJ2-7; TRBD2 matches 7 bases. The V gene's germline CDR1 is SGHDT and CDR2 YYEEEE. After removal of 1 base from V and 3 bases from J, the junction contained 4 bases not matched to a gene. The CDR3 has 14 amino acids. The CDR3 DNA reads as TGTGCCAGCAGCTTGCCTAGCGGAGACTACGAGCAGTACTTC. This encodes CASSLPSGDYEQYF. Combining the CDR3 with reference TRBV5-6 and TRBJ2-7 gives the whole variable domain DAGVTQSPTHLIKTRGQQVTLRCSPKSGHDTVSWYQQALGQGPQFIFQYYEEEERQRGNFPDRFSGHQFPNYSSELNVNALLLGDSALYLCASSLPSGDYEQYFGPGTRLTVT.